Included here is one TCR beta chain sequence, with context. The antigen remains unidentified. 60 Vbeta and 13 Jbeta primers were used in PCR. Per the study methods: A follow-up analysis tallied 70 million to 80 million unique TCR beta chains, 8.5 million to 14 million shared. Sequenced by immunoSEQ multiplex PCR; TCRdb stores in-frame clones only, minus some. The D gene and trimming were derived from the DNA, and the V and J assignments and clone size from that table. This table has 100,000 to 150,000 clones, 81% appearing once. There are 12 residues in the CDR3. Trimming cost V 5 bases and J 4 bases, with 9 bases left between them. Germline CDR1 MNHEY, CDR2 SVGAGI. This specimen comes from a study of cytomegalovirus exposure and HLA in healthy donors. Study-wide results and limits: Exclusion as indistinguishable affected some V segments, including TRBV6-2 and TRBV6-3. There were about 160 TCR beta chains listed as cytomegalovirus-associated. Researchers reported in a later analysis that a missense DCLRE1C variant was tied to TCR beta V- and J-gene trimming.

Input material: PBMCs. This receptor was taken from a man between 18 and 35 years old in good health and CMV-seronegative. V and J are TRBV6-5 and TRBJ2-7; no reliable D call. The CDR3 sequence: CASSKTPYEQYF. The CDR3, as DNA: TGTGCCAGCAGTAAGACACCATACGAGCAGTACTTC.